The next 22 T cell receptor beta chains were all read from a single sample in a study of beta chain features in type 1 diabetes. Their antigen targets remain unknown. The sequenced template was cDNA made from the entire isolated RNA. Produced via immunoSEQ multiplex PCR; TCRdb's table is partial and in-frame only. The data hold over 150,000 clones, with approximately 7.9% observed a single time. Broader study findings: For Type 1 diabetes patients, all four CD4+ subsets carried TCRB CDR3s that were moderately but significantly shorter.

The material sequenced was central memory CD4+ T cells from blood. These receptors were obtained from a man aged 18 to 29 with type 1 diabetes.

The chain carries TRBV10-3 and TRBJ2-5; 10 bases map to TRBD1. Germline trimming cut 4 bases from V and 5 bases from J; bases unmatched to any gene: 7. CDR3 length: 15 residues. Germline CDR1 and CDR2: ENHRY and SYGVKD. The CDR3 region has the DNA TGTGCCATCAGTGGACAGGGGGCGGGGGACGAGACCCAGTACTTC. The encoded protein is CAISGQGAGDETQYF.

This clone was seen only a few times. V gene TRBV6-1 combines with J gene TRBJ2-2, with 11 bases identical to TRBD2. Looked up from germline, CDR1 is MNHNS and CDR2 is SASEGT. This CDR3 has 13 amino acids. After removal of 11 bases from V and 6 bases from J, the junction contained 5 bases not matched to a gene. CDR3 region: CASELAGAGELFF. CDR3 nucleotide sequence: TGTGCCTCCGAACTAGCGGGAGCCGGGGAGCTGTTTTTT.

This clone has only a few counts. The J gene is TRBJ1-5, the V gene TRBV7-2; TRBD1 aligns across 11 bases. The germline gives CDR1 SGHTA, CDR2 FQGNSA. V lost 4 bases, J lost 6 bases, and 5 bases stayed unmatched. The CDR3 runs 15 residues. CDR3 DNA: TGTGCCAGCAGCTCCCGGGACAGGGGGGTTCAGCCCCAGCATTTT. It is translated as CASSSRDRGVQPQHF.

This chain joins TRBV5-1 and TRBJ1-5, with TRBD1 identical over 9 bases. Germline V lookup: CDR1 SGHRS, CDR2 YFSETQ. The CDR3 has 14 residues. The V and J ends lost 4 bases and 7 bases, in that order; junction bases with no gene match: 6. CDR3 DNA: TGCGCCAGCAGCATGTGGGGACAGGGCCAGCCCCAGCATTTT. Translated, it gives CASSMWGQGQPQHF.

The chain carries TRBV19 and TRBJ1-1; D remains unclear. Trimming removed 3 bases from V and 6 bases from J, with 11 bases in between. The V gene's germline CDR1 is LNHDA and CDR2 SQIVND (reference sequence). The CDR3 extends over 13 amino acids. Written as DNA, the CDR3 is TGTGCCAGTAGTATTAATTCTCGGTCTGAAGCTTTCTTT. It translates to CASSINSRSEAFF.

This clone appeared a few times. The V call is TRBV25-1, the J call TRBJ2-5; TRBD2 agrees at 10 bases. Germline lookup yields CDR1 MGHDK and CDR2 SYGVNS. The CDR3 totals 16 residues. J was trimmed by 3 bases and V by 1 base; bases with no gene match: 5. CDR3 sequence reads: CASSESAGGRKETQYF. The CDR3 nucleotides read TGTGCCAGCAGTGAATCAGCGGGGGGGCGGAAAGAGACCCAGTACTTC.

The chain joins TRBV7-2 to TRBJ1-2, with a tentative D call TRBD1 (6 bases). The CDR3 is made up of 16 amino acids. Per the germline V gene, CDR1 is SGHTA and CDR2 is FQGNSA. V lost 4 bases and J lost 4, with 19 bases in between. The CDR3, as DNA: TGTGCCAGCAGCTCCTCTTCTGGGGGCTACCTCTATGGCTACACCTTC. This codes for CASSSSSGGYLYGYTF.

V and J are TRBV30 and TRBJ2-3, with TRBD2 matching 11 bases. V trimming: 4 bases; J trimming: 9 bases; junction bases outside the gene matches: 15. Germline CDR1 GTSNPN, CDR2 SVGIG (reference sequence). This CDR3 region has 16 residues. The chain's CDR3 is CAWTLSRSGGARTQYF. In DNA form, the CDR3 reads TGTGCCTGGACCTTAAGCCGTAGCGGGGGGGCACGAACGCAGTATTTT. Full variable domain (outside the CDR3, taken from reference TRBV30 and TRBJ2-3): SQTIHQWPATLVQPVGSPLSLECTVEGTSNPNLYWYRQAAGRGLQLLFYSVGIGQISSEVPQNLSASRPQDRQFILSSKKLLLSDSGFYLCAWTLSRSGGARTQYFGPGTRLTVL.

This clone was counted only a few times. Here the CDR3 reads CAIREGARSTGELFF. For the CDR3, the DNA is TGTGCCATCCGGGAGGGGGCAAGGTCCACCGGGGAGCTGTTTTTT. The rearrangement links TRBV27 to TRBJ2-2; D may be TRBD2 (8 bases). The germline V gene has CDR1 MNHEY and CDR2 SMNVEV (reference sequence). CDR3 length: 15 amino acids. Trimming stripped 10 bases from V and 4 bases from J, with 19 bases between.

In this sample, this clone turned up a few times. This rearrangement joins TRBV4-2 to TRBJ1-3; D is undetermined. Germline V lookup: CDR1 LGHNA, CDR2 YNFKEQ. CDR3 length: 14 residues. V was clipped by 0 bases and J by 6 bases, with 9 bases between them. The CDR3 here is CASSQEVSENTIYF. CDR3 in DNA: TGTGCCAGCAGCCAAGAAGTATCAGAAAACACCATATATTTT.

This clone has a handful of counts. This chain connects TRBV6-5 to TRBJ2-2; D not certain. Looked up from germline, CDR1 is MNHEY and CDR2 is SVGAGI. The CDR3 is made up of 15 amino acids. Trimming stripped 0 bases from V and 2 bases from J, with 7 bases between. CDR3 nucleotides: TGTGCCAGCAGTTACTCACTCCTTAACACCGGGGAGCTGTTTTTT. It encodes CASSYSLLNTGELFF.

The CDR3 loop reads CASSETSGLYNEQFF. The CDR3 DNA follows: TGTGCCAGCAGCGAGACTAGCGGGTTGTACAATGAGCAGTTCTTC. V gene TRBV7-2 combines with J gene TRBJ2-1, with 10 bases aligning to TRBD2. This CDR3 has 15 residues. The V gene end was trimmed by 5 bases and the J gene end by 4 bases; junction bases not matched to a gene: 5. Looked up from germline, CDR1 is SGHTA and CDR2 is FQGNSA.

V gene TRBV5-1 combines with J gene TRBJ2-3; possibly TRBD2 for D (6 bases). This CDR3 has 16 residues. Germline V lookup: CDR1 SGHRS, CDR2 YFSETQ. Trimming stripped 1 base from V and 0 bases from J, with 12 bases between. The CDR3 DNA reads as TGCGCCAGCAGCTTGTCTATTAGCGGTAGCACAGATACGCAGTATTTT. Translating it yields CASSLSISGSTDTQYF.

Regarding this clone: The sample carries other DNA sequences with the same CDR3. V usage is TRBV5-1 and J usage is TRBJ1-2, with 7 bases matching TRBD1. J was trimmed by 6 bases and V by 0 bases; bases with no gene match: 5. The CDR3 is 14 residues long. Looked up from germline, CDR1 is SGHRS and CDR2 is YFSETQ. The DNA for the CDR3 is TGCGCCAGCAGCTTGGGGAAGGGGGCAGATGGCTACACCTTC. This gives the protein CASSLGKGADGYTF.

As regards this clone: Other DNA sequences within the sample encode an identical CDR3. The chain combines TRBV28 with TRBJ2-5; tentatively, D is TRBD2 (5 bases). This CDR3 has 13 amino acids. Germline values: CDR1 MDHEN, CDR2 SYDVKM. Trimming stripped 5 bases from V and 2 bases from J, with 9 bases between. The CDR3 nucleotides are TGTGCCAGCAGTGTCGGCGGGCAAGAGACCCAGTACTTC. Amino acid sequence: CASSVGGQETQYF.

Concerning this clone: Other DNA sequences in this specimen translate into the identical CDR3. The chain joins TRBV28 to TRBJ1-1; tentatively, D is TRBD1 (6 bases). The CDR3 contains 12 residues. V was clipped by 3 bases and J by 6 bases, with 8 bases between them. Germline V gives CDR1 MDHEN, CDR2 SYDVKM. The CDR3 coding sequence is TGTGCCAGCAGTTTTAAGGGGGCTGAAGCTTTCTTT. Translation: CASSFKGAEAFF.

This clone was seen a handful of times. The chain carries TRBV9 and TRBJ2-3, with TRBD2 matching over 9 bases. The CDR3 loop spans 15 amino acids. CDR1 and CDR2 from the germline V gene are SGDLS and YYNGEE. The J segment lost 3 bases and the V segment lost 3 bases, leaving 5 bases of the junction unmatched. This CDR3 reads CASSGSGSLTDTQYF. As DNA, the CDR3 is TGTGCCAGCAGCGGTAGCGGGAGCTTAACAGATACGCAGTATTTT.

This CDR3 reads CAISESVAGVPSGELFF. In DNA form, the CDR3 reads TGTGCCATCAGTGAGTCGGTAGCGGGGGTTCCAAGCGGGGAGCTGTTTTTT. This chain connects TRBV10-3 to TRBJ2-2; 9 bases map to TRBD2. The germline gives CDR1 ENHRY, CDR2 SYGVKD. The CDR3 has 17 residues. After removal of 0 bases from V and 7 bases from J, the junction contained 9 bases not matched to a gene.

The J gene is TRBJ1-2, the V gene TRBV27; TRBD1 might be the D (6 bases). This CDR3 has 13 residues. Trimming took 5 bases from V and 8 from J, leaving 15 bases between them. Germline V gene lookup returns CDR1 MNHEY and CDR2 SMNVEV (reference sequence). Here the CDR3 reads CASSPQGIRGYTF. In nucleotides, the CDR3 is TGTGCCAGCAGTCCCCAGGGGATACGAGGCTACACCTTC.

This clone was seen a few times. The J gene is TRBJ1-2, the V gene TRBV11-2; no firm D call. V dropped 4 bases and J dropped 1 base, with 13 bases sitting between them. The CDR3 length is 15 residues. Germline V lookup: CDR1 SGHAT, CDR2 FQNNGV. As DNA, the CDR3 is TGTGCCAGCAGCTCAACACCACGGAGTAACTATGGCTACACCTTC. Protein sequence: CASSSTPRSNYGYTF.

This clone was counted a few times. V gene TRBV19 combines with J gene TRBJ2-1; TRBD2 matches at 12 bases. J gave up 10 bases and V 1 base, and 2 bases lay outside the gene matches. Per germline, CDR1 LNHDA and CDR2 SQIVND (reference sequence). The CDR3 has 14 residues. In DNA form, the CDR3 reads TGTGCCAGTAGTATAGGGACTAGCGGGGTCGAGCAGTTCTTC. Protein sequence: CASSIGTSGVEQFF.

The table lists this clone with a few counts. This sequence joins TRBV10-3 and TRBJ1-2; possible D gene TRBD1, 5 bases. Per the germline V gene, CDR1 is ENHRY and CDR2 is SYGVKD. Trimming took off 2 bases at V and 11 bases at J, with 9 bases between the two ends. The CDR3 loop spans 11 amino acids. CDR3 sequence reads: CAISEDRGYTF. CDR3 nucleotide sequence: TGTGCCATCAGTGAGGACCGGGGGTACACCTTC.